Sequencing of this T cell receptor beta chain was carried out in a study of blood T cells in healthy people across ages. Regarding the study as a whole: Comparison with aged donors showed that long-lived donors had more naive CD4+ cells and higher diversity.

In the case of this clonotype: Antigen: not known.

A second roughly 6 to 11 cycle PCR used barcoded and J-beta primers. TCRdb reprocessed the 5' RACE reads with MiXCR, giving one entry per CDR3 protein. The data contain under 2 million distinct CDR3 sequences, roughly 32% of them singletons. The TCR was taken from a woman in her 30s in good health. The specimen sequenced was blood.

CDR3 nucleotide sequence: TGTGCCAGCAGTGTGAGGACAGGGAGCACAGATACGCAGTATTTT. Residues: CASSVRTGSTDTQYF. This rearrangement joins TRBV6-4 to TRBJ2-3, with 8 bases matching TRBD1. The trim removed 4 bases at V and 0 bases at J, leaving 3 bases unmatched. The CDR3 covers 15 residues. Germline V CDR1 and CDR2: MRHNA, SNTAGT.